This T cell receptor beta chain was observed in a study of blood T cells in healthy people across ages. PCR was performed a second time for about 7 to 12 cycles using a sample-barcoded 5' primer and a J-beta primer mix. From the 5' RACE reads, TCRdb called clonotypes with MiXCR, one entry per CDR3 protein. The sample consists of 720,000 or so distinct CDR3 sequences, approximately 40% of them appearing once. The CDR3 consists of 15 residues. Germline CDR1 and CDR2: MNHEY and SVGAGI. V lost 2 bases to trimming and J lost 3 bases; unmatched junction nucleotides: 3. A single count supports this clonotype.

The V call is TRBV6-5, the J call TRBJ2-1, with 8 bases matching TRBD1. The TCR sequence derives from a man older than 75 in good health. The sequenced sample was blood. CDR3: CASSYKGTGYNEQFF. In DNA form, the CDR3 reads TGTGCCAGCAGTTACAAGGGGACAGGCTACAATGAGCAGTTCTTC.